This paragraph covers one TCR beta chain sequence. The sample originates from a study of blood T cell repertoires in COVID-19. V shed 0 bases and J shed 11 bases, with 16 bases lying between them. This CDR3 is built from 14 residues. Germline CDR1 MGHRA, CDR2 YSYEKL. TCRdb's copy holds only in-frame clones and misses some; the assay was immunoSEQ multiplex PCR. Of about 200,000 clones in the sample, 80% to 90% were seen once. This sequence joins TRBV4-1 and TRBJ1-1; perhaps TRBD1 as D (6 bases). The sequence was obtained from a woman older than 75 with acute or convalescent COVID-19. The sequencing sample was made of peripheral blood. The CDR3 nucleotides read TGCGCCAGCAGCCAAGATCCGCGGACAAGGGGGGCTTTCTTT. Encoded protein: CASSQDPRTRGAFF.